This TCR beta chain was recovered during a study of CD8 T cells in Susac syndrome. As for this clonotype: Its antigen remains unknown.

Random-hexamer reverse transcription was applied to roughly 0.5 to 1 ug RNA. An immunoSEQ multiplex PCR generated amplified TCR beta CDR3 products spanning 54 Vbeta and 13 Jbeta. TCRdb re-called the immunoSEQ multiplex PCR reads with MiXCR, one entry per CDR3 protein. The data contain some 400,000 distinct CDR3 sequences, 75% to 90% of them seen just once; the ten biggest clones take up more than 0.09%. General study results and limits: Only a relatively small number of individuals were included in the TCR sequencing and HLA analysis.

V dropped 5 bases and J dropped 5; count of bases not matched to a gene: 12. The CDR3 runs 16 residues. TCR beta from blood CD8+ and CD4+ T cells was sequenced. It was treatment-naive patients with stable or active relapsing-remitting disease who made up the multiple sclerosis controls. The gene calls are TRBV12-3 or TRBV12-4 and TRBJ2-3, with 8 bases matching TRBD1. This receptor was taken from a human donor with multiple sclerosis. The sequenced sample consisted of CD8+ T cells from PBMCs. CDR3 protein: CASSTGRGQGEDTQYF. The CDR3 DNA reads as TGTGCCAGCAGTACTGGCCGTGGACAGGGTGAAGATACGCAGTATTTT.